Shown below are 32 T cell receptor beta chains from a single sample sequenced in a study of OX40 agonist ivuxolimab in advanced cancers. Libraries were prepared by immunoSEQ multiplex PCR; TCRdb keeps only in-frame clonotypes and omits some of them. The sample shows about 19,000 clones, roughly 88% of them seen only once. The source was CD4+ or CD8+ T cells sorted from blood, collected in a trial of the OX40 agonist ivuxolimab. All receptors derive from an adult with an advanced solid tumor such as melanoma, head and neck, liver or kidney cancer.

The CDR3 loop is CAIRDGQETQYF. In nucleotides, the CDR3 is TGTGCCATCAGGGACGGGCAAGAGACCCAGTACTTC. This rearrangement joins TRBV10-3 to TRBJ2-5, with D hard to call. Germline assignment: CDR1 ENHRY and CDR2 SYGVKD. The CDR3 runs to 12 residues. Trimming took 6 bases from V and 2 from J, leaving 7 bases between them.

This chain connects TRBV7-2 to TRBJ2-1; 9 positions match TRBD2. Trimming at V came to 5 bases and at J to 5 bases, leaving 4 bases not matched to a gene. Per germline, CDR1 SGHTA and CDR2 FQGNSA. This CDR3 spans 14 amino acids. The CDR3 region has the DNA TGTGCCAGCAGCCTGACTAGCGGACACAATGAGCAGTTCTTC. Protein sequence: CASSLTSGHNEQFF.

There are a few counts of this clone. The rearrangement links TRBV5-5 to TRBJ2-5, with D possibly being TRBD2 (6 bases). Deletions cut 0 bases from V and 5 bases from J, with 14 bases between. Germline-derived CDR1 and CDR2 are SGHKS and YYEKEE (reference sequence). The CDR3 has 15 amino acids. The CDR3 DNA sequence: TGTGCCAGCAGCTTGGATATTAGCGGTGGTGAGACCCAGTACTTC. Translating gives CASSLDISGGETQYF.

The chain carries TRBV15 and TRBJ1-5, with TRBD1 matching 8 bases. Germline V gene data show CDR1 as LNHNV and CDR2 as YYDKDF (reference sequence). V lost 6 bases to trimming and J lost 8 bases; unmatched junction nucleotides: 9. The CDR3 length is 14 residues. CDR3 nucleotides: TGTGCCACCAGTTCAGCAGGGGGCTTGGAGCCCCAGCATTTT. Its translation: CATSSAGGLEPQHF.

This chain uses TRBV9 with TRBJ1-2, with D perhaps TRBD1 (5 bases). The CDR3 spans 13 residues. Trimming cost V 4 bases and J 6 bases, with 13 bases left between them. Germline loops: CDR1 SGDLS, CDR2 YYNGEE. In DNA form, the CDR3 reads TGTGCCAGCAGCCCTTTCGTGGGGGATGGCTACACCTTC. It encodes CASSPFVGDGYTF.

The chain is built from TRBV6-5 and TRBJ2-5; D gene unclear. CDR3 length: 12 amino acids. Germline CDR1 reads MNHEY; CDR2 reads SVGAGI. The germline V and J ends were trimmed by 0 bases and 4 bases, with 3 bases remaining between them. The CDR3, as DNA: TGTGCCAGCAGTTACTCGGGAGAGACCCAGTACTTC. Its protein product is CASSYSGETQYF.

The CDR3, as DNA: TGTGCCAGCTCACCTCCCGGGACAGGGAAAAACAATGAGCAGTTCTTC. It codes for CASSPPGTGKNNEQFF. The chain employs TRBV18 and TRBJ2-1; 9 bases map to TRBD1. The CDR3 sequence is 16 residues long. Germline assignment: CDR1 KGHSH and CDR2 LQKENI. V gave up 3 bases and J gave up 5 bases; unmatched junction bases: 8.

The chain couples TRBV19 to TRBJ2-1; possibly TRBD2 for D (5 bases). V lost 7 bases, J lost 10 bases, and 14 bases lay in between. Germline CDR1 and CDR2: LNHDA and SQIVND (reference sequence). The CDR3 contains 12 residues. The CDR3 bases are TGTGCCAGTACTCACAGTGGGGAGGAGCAGTTCTTC. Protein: CASTHSGEEQFF.

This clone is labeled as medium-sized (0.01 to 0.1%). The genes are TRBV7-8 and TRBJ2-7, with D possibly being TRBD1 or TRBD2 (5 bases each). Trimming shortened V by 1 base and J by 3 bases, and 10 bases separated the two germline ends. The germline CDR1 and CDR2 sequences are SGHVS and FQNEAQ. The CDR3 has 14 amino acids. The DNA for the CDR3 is TGTGCCAGCAGCTTAGTTGAGGGGAGCTACGAGCAGTACTTC. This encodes CASSLVEGSYEQYF.

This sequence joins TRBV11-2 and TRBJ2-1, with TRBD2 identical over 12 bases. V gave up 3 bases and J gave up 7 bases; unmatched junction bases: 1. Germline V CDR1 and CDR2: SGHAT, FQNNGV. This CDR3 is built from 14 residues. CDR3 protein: CASSFGTSGNEQFF. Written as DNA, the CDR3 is TGTGCCAGCAGCTTCGGGACTAGCGGGAATGAGCAGTTCTTC.

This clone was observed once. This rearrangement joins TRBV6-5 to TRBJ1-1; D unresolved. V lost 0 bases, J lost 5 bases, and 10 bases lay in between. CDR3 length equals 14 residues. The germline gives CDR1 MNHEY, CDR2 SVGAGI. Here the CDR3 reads CASSYSMRGTEAFF. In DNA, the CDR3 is TGTGCCAGCAGTTACTCGATGCGCGGGACTGAAGCTTTCTTT.

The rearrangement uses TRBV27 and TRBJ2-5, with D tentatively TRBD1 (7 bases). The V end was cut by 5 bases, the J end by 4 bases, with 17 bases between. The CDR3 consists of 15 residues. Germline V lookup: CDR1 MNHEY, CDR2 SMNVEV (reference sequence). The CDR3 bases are TGTGCCAGCAGTGGAGGGACATCAGGGGGAGAGACCCAGTACTTC. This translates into CASSGGTSGGETQYF.

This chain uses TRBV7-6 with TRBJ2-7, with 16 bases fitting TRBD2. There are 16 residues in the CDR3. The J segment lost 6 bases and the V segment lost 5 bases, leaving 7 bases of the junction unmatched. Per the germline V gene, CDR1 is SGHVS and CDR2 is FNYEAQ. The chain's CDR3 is CASSPGTSGGALEQYF. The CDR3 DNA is TGTGCCAGCAGCCCAGGGACTAGCGGGGGGGCCCTCGAGCAGTACTTC.

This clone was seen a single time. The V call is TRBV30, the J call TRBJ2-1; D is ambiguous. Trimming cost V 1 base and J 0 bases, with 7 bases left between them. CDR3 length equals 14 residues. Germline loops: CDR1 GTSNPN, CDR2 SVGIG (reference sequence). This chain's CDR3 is CAWSERISYNEQFF. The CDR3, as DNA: TGTGCCTGGAGTGAGAGGATCTCCTACAATGAGCAGTTCTTC.

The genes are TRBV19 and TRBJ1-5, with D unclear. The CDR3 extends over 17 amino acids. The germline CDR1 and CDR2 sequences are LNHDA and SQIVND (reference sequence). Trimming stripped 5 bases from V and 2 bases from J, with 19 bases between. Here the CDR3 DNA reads TGTGCCAGTAGTTTAAGTTGGACGGATGGCGGCAATCAGCCCCAGCATTTT. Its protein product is CASSLSWTDGGNQPQHF.

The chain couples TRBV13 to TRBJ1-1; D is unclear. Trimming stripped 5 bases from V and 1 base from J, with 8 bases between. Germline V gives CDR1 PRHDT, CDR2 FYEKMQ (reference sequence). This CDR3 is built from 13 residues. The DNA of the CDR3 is TGTGCCAGCAGCCAAGCACCGAACACTGAAGCTTTCTTT. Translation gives CASSQAPNTEAFF.

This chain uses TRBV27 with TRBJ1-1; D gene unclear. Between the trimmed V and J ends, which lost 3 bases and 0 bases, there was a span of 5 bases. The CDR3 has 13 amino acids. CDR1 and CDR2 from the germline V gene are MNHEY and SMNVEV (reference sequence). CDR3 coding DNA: TGTGCCAGCAGTTTTCTGTTGAACACTGAAGCTTTCTTT. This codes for CASSFLLNTEAFF.

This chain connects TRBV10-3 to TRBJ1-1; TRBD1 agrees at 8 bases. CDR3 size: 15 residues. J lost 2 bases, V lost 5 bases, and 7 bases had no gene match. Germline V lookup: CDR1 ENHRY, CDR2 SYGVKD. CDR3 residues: CAISSQGARNTEAFF. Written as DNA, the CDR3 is TGTGCCATCAGTTCCCAGGGGGCTCGTAACACTGAAGCTTTCTTT.

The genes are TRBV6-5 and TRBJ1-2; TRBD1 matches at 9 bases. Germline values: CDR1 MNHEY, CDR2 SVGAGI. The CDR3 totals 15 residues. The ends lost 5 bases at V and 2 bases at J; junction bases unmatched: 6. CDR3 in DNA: TGTGCCAGCAGTGCTTCGGGACAGGGAAACTATGGCTACACCTTC. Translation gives CASSASGQGNYGYTF.

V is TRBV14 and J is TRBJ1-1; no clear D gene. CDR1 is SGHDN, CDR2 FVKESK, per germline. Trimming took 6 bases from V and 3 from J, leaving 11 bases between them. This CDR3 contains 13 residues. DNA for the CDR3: TGTGCCAGCAGAGCCTTCGTAGACACTGAAGCTTTCTTT. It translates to CASRAFVDTEAFF.

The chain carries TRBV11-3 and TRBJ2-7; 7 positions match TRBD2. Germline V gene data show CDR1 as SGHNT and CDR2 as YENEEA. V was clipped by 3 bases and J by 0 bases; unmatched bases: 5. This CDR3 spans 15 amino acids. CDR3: CASSFLAVSSYEQYF. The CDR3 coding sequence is TGTGCCAGCAGCTTCCTAGCGGTTAGCTCCTACGAGCAGTACTTC.

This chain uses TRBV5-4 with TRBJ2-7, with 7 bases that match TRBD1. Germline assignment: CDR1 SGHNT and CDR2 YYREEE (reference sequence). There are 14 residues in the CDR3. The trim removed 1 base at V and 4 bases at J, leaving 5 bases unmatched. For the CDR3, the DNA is TGTGCCAGCAGCTTGACAGGGGACGCATACGAGCAGTACTTC. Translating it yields CASSLTGDAYEQYF. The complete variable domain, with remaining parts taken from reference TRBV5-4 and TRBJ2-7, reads ETGVTQSPTHLIKTRGQQVTLRCSSQSGHNTVSWYQQALGQGPQFIFQYYREEENGRGNFPPRFSGLQFPNYSSELNVNALELDDSALYLCASSLTGDAYEQYFGPGTRLTVT.

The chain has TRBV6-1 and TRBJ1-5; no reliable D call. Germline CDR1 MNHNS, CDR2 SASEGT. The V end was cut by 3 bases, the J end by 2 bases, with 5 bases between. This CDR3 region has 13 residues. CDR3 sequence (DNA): TGTGCCAGCAGTGATACGGGCAATCAGCCCCAGCATTTT. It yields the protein CASSDTGNQPQHF.

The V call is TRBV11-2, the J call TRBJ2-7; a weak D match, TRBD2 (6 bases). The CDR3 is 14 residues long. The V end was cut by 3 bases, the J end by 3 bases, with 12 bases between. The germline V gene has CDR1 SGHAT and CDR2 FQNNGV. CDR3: CASSFGSGGYEQYF. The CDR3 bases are TGTGCCAGCAGCTTCGGGAGCGGCGGCTACGAGCAGTACTTC.

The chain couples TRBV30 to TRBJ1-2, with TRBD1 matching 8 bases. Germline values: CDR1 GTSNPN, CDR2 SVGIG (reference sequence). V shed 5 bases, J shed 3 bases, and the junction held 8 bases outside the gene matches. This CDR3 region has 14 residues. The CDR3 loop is CAWRGQGADYGYTF. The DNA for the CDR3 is TGTGCCTGGCGGGGGCAGGGGGCTGACTATGGCTACACCTTC.

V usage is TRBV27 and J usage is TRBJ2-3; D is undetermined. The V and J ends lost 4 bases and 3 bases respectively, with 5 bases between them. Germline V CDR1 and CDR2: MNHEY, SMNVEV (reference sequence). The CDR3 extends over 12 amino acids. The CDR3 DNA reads TGTGCCAGCAGTTCGCAAACAGATACGCAGTATTTT. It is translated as CASSSQTDTQYF.

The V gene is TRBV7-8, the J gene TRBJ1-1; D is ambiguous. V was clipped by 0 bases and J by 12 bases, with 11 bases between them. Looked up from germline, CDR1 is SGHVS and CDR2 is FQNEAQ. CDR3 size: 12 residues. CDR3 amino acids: CASSLALPPPFF. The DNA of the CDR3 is TGTGCCAGCAGCTTAGCCCTCCCTCCTCCTTTCTTT.

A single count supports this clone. The CDR3 sequence: CASSSGNPGPFYNEQFF. The CDR3, as DNA: TGTGCCAGCAGCTCGGGCAATCCGGGGCCGTTTTACAATGAGCAGTTCTTC. The chain joins TRBV13 to TRBJ2-1; D possibly uses TRBD1 or TRBD2 (5 bases each). This CDR3 is built from 17 residues. CDR1 and CDR2 from the germline V gene are PRHDT and FYEKMQ (reference sequence). V lost 4 bases and J 4 bases, leaving 20 bases between the germline ends.

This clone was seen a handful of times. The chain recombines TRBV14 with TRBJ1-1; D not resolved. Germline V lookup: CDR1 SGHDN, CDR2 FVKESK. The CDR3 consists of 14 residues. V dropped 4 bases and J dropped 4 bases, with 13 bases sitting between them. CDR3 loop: CASSLLPGGTEAFF. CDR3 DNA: TGTGCCAGCAGCCTCCTCCCCGGTGGCACTGAAGCTTTCTTT.

CDR3 sequence: CASSIRGRGDTQYF. The CDR3 DNA sequence: TGTGCCAGCAGCATTCGAGGTAGGGGAGATACGCAGTATTTT. V usage is TRBV21-1 and J usage is TRBJ2-3; TRBD1 is the table's D call, not checked against the DNA. TRBV21-1 is recorded as a pseudogene. The CDR3 extends over 14 amino acids.

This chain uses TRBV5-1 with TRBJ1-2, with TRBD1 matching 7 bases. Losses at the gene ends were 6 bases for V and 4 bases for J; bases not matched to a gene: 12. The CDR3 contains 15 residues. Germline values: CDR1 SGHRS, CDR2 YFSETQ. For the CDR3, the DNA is TGCGCCAGCACCCTCGGGCCGGGGGACAGCTATGGCTACACCTTC. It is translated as CASTLGPGDSYGYTF.

CDR3 sequence reads: CASSFRLNTEAFF. The DNA for the CDR3 is TGCGCCAGCAGCTTCCGTCTGAACACTGAAGCTTTCTTT. The chain couples TRBV5-1 to TRBJ1-1; unclear D gene. V lost 2 bases, J lost 0 bases, and 5 bases lay in between. The CDR3 has 13 residues. In germline, CDR1 is SGHRS, CDR2 YFSETQ.